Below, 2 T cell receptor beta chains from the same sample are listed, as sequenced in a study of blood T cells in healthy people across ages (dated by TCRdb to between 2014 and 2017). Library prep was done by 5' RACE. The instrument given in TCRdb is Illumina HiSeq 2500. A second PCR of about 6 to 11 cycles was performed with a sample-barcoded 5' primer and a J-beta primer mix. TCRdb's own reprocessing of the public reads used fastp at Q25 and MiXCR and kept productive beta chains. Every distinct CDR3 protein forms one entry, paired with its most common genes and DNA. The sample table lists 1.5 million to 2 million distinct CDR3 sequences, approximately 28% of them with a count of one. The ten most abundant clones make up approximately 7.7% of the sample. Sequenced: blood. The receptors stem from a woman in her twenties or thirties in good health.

The CDR3 region is CASSYAGGTGETQYF. The DNA of the CDR3 is TGTGCCAGCAGCTATGCGGGGGGGACAGGGGAGACCCAGTACTTC. This chain uses TRBV7-2 with TRBJ2-5; D may be TRBD1 or TRBD2 (9 bases each). The ends were cut back, 4 bases at V and 5 bases at J, with 17 bases in the middle. The CDR3 spans 15 residues. Germline assignment: CDR1 SGHTA and CDR2 FQGNSA.

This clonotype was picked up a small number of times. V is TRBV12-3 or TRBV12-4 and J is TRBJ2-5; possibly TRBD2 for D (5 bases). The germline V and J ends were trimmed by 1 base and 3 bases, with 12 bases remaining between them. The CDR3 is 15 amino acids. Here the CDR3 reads CASSLETSGKETQYF. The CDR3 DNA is TGTGCCAGCAGTTTAGAAACTAGTGGGAAAGAGACCCAGTACTTC.